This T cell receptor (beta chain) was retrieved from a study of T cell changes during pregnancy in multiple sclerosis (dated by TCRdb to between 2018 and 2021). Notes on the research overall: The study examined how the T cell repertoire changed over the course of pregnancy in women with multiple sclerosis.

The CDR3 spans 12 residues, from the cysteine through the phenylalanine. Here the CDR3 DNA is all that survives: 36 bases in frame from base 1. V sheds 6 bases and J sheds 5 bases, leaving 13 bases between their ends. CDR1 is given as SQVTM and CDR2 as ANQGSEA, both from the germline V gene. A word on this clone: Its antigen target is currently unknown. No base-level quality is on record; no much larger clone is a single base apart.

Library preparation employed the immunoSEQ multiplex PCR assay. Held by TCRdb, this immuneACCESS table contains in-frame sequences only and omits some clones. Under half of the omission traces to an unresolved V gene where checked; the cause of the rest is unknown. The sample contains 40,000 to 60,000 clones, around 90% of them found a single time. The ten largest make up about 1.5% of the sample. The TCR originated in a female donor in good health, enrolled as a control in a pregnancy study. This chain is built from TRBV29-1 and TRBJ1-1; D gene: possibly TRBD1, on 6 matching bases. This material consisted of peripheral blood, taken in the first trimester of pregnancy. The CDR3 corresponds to CSVYRAGTEAFF. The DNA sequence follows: TGCAGCGTATACAGGGCAGGGACTGAAGCTTTCTTT.